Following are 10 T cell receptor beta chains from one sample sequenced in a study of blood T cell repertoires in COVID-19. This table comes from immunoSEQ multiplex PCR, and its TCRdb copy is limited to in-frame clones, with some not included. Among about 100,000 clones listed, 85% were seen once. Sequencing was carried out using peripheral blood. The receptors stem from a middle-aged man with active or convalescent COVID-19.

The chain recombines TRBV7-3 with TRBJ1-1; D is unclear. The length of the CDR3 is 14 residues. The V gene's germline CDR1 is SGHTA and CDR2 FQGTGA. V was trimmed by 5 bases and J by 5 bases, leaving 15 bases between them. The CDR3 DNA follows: TGTGCCAGCAGCGCGGCCCCCGGAGGGACTGAAGCTTTCTTT. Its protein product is CASSAAPGGTEAFF.

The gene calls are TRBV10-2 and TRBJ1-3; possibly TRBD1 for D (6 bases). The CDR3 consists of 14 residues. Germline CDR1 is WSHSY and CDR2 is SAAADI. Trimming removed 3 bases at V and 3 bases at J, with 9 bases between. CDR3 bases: TGCGCCAGCAGTGAAACACAGGGTGGAAACACCATATATTTT. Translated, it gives CASSETQGGNTIYF.

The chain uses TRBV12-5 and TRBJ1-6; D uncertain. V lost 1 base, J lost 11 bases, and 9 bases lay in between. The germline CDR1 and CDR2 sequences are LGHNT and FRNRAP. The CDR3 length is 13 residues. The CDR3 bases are TGTGCTAGTGGTTTGGATATTTTAGCACCCCTCCACTTT. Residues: CASGLDILAPLHF.

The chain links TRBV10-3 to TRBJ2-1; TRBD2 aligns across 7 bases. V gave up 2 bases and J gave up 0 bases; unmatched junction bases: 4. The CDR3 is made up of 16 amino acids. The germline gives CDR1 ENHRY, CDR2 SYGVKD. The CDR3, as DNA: TGTGCCATCAGTGAGCCCCCTAGCGGCTCCTACAATGAGCAGTTCTTC. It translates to CAISEPPSGSYNEQFF.

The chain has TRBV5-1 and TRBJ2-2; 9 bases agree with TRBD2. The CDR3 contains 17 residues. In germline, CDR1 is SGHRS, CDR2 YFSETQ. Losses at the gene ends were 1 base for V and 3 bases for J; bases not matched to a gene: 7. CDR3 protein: CASSLYRGRADTGELFF. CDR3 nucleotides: TGCGCCAGCAGCTTGTATCGCGGGAGGGCCGACACCGGGGAGCTGTTTTTT.

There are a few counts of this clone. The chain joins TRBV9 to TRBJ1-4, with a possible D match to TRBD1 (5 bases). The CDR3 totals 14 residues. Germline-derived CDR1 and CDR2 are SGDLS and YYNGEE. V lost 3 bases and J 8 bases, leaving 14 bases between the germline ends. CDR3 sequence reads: CASSAPGVAEKLFF. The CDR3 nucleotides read TGTGCCAGCAGCGCCCCGGGGGTAGCGGAAAAACTGTTTTTT.

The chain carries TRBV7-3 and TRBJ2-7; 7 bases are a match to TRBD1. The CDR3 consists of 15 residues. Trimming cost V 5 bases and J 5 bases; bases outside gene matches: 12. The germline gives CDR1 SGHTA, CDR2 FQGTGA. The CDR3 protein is CASSPRQGPAHEQYF. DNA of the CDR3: TGTGCCAGCAGCCCCCGACAGGGTCCTGCCCACGAGCAGTACTTC.

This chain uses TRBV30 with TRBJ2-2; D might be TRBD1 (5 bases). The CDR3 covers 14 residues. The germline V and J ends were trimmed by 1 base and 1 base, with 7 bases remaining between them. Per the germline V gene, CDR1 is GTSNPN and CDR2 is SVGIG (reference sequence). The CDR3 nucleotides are TGTGCCTGGAGTGCTGGACAGAACACCGGGGAGCTGTTTTTT. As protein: CAWSAGQNTGELFF.

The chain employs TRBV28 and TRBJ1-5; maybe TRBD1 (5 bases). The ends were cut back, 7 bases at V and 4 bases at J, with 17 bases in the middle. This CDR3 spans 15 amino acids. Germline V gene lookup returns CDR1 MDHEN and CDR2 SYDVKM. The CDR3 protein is CASTTRDGGNQPQHF. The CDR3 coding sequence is TGTGCCAGCACCACCCGGGACGGGGGGAATCAGCCCCAGCATTTT.

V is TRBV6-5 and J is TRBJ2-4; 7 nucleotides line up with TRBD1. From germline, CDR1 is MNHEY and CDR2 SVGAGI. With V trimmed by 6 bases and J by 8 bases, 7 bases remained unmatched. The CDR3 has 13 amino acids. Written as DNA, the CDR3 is TGTGCCAGCAGGAACGGACAGGAAGACATTCAGTACTTC. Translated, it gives CASRNGQEDIQYF.